The clone carrying this TCR beta chain was picked up a small number of times. The antigen is unknown. The sample originates from a study of blood T cells in healthy people across ages. Deletions cut 0 bases from V and 5 bases from J, with 13 bases between. The germline V gene encodes CDR1 LGHNA and CDR2 YSLEER. The CDR3 extends over 15 amino acids. Study observations and caveats: Fewer expanded clones and more diversity marked long-lived versus aged donors.

Alongside a J-beta primer mix, a sample-barcoded 5' primer served in a second PCR lasting about 7 to 12 cycles. TCRdb ran MiXCR on the 5' RACE reads and lists one entry per CDR3 protein. The sample lists approximately 690,000 distinct CDR3 sequences; around 43% were seen once. The specimen was blood. This TCR came from a man at least 80 years old in good health. The V and J genes are TRBV4-3 and TRBJ2-5, with a possible D match to TRBD1 (5 bases). This chain's CDR3 is CASSQDLAGAETQYF. The CDR3 coding sequence is TGCGCCAGCAGCCAAGATCTGGCTGGGGCGGAGACCCAGTACTTC.